The rows below give T cell receptor beta chains drawn from one sample of a study of OX40 agonist ivuxolimab in advanced cancers. Data came from immunoSEQ multiplex PCR; TCRdb stores just in-frame clones and leaves some out. The sample shows about 83,000 clones, about 85% of them seen only once. The source material was CD4+ or CD8+ T cells sorted from blood, sampled in a trial of the OX40 agonist ivuxolimab. Receptors originate from an adult with an advanced solid tumor such as melanoma, head and neck, liver or kidney cancer. Each CDR3 is given with its conserved first and last residue. A D gene is named only where the DNA matches it firmly. Size tells how often a clone was seen (once, few, many) or the class of an expanded clone, and some rows leave it out.

j_gene: TRBJ1-4
d_gene: TRBD1
abundance: .
v_gene: TRBV30
CDR3aa: CAWSGVRGKEKLFF
CDR3nt: TGTGCCTGGAGTGGGGTCAGGGGGAAGGAAAAACTGTTTTTT

j_gene: TRBJ1-2
d_gene: TRBD1
abundance: .
v_gene: TRBV6-1
CDR3aa: CASTGNNRGLNVYTF
CDR3nt: TGTGCCAGCACTGGGAATAACAGGGGCTTAAACGTCTACACCTTC

j_gene: TRBJ2-2
d_gene: TRBD1
abundance: .
v_gene: TRBV18
CDR3aa: CASSPQGQGNTGELFF
CDR3nt: TGTGCCAGCTCACCCCAGGGACAGGGTAACACCGGGGAGCTGTTTTTT

j_gene: TRBJ2-1
d_gene: TRBD2
abundance: .
v_gene: TRBV7-2
CDR3aa: CASSLGRGGSYNEQFF
CDR3nt: TGTGCCAGCAGCTTAGGGCGGGGGGGCTCCTACAATGAGCAGTTCTTC

j_gene: TRBJ1-1
d_gene: .
abundance: .
v_gene: TRBV29-1
CDR3aa: CSVWRFEGTEAFF
CDR3nt: TGCAGCGTGTGGAGATTTGAGGGAACTGAAGCTTTCTTT

j_gene: TRBJ2-7
d_gene: .
abundance: .
v_gene: TRBV2
CDR3aa: CASSPQGGYEQYF
CDR3nt: TGTGCCAGCAGCCCCCAAGGTGGATACGAGCAGTACTTC

j_gene: TRBJ2-7
d_gene: TRBD1
abundance: .
v_gene: TRBV19
CDR3aa: CASSIVGQGSSYEQYF
CDR3nt: TGTGCCAGTAGTATCGTCGGACAGGGCTCATCCTACGAGCAGTACTTC

j_gene: TRBJ1-2
d_gene: TRBD1
abundance: .
v_gene: TRBV30
CDR3aa: CAWSTSGQGLAGYTF
CDR3nt: TGTGCCTGGAGTACCTCGGGACAGGGGCTGGCTGGCTACACCTTC

j_gene: TRBJ1-5
d_gene: .
abundance: .
v_gene: TRBV11-2
CDR3aa: CASSIRTDNQPQHF
CDR3nt: TGTGCCAGCAGCATTCGGACTGATAATCAGCCCCAGCATTTT

j_gene: TRBJ1-2
d_gene: TRBD1
abundance: .
v_gene: TRBV7-2
CDR3aa: CASSPQSGDSYGYTF
CDR3nt: TGTGCCAGCAGCCCCCAATCCGGGGACAGCTATGGCTACACCTTC

j_gene: TRBJ2-3
d_gene: .
abundance: .
v_gene: TRBV6-1
CDR3aa: CASSEPLRAPKRYF
CDR3nt: TGTGCCAGCAGTGAACCACTTCGGGCCCCAAAGAGGTATTTT

j_gene: TRBJ2-2
d_gene: .
abundance: .
v_gene: TRBV7-9
CDR3aa: CASSPSIRGTDGELFF
CDR3nt: TGTGCCAGCAGCCCCTCCATCCGCGGGACAGACGGGGAGCTGTTTTTT

j_gene: TRBJ1-2
d_gene: .
abundance: .
v_gene: TRBV6-5
CDR3aa: CASSYGQGAYGYTF
CDR3nt: TGTGCCAGCAGTTACGGCCAGGGTGCCTATGGCTACACCTTC

j_gene: TRBJ2-5
d_gene: .
abundance: .
v_gene: TRBV5-1
CDR3aa: CASSLLGGTAQETQYF
CDR3nt: TGCGCCAGCAGCTTGTTGGGCGGGACAGCCCAAGAGACCCAGTACTTC

j_gene: TRBJ1-2
d_gene: .
abundance: .
v_gene: TRBV9
CDR3aa: CASSVDPRTVNYGYTF
CDR3nt: TGTGCCAGCAGCGTAGACCCAAGAACAGTTAACTATGGCTACACCTTC

j_gene: TRBJ1-4
d_gene: TRBD1
abundance: .
v_gene: TRBV11-1
CDR3aa: CASSLASGTGVEKLFF
CDR3nt: TGTGCCAGCAGCTTGGCGTCCGGGACAGGGGTGGAAAAACTGTTTTTT

j_gene: TRBJ2-5
d_gene: .
abundance: .
v_gene: TRBV28
CDR3aa: CASSKPAGSRETQYF
CDR3nt: TGTGCCAGCAGCAAACCCGCAGGGTCTAGAGAGACCCAGTACTTC

j_gene: TRBJ2-5
d_gene: .
abundance: .
v_gene: TRBV5-1
CDR3aa: CASSSGSETQYF
CDR3nt: TGCGCCAGCAGCTCGGGATCAGAGACCCAGTACTTC

j_gene: TRBJ2-7
d_gene: .
abundance: .
v_gene: TRBV7-2
CDR3aa: CASSLYRDHEQYF
CDR3nt: TGTGCCAGCAGCTTGTACAGGGACCACGAGCAGTACTTC

j_gene: TRBJ1-2
d_gene: .
abundance: .
v_gene: TRBV7-2
CDR3aa: CASSLESRGYTF
CDR3nt: TGTGCCAGCAGCTTAGAATCTAGGGGCTACACCTTC

j_gene: TRBJ2-1
d_gene: TRBD1
abundance: .
v_gene: TRBV12-5
CDR3aa: CASGSYRGSYNEQFF
CDR3nt: TGTGCTAGTGGGTCCTACAGGGGGAGTTACAATGAGCAGTTCTTC

j_gene: TRBJ1-5
d_gene: .
abundance: .
v_gene: TRBV30
CDR3aa: CAWRGHRSNQPQHF
CDR3nt: TGTGCCTGGAGGGGGCACCGTAGCAATCAGCCCCAGCATTTT

j_gene: TRBJ2-5
d_gene: .
abundance: .
v_gene: TRBV15
CDR3aa: CATSRAHREETQYF
CDR3nt: TGTGCCACCAGCAGAGCACACAGGGAAGAGACCCAGTACTTC

j_gene: TRBJ1-1
d_gene: .
abundance: .
v_gene: TRBV5-8
CDR3aa: CASSPMEAGSTEAFF
CDR3nt: TGTGCCAGCAGCCCAATGGAGGCAGGGAGCACTGAAGCTTTCTTT

j_gene: TRBJ2-1
d_gene: TRBD2
abundance: .
v_gene: TRBV7-9
CDR3aa: CASSEGLAGANSYNEQFF
CDR3nt: TGTGCCAGCAGTGAGGGACTAGCGGGAGCTAACTCCTACAATGAGCAGTTCTTC

j_gene: TRBJ2-7
d_gene: TRBD1
abundance: once
v_gene: TRBV19
CDR3aa: CASSGRTGGHLEQYF
CDR3nt: TGTGCCAGTAGCGGGAGGACAGGGGGCCACCTCGAGCAGTACTTC

j_gene: TRBJ2-1
d_gene: .
abundance: .
v_gene: TRBV6-1
CDR3aa: CASGRREQFF
CDR3nt: TGTGCCAGCGGGAGGAGGGAGCAGTTCTTC

j_gene: TRBJ2-3
d_gene: .
abundance: .
v_gene: TRBV19
CDR3aa: CASSDWGMASTDTQYF
CDR3nt: TGTGCCAGTAGTGATTGGGGAATGGCTAGCACAGATACGCAGTATTTT

j_gene: TRBJ1-5
d_gene: TRBD1
abundance: .
v_gene: TRBV5-1
CDR3aa: CASSLRQGGQPQHF
CDR3nt: TGCGCCAGCAGCTTAAGACAGGGAGGCCAGCCCCAGCATTTT

j_gene: TRBJ2-1
d_gene: TRBD2
abundance: once
v_gene: TRBV7-3
CDR3aa: CASSPLAGGANEQFF
CDR3nt: TGTGCCAGCAGCCCCCTAGCGGGGGGGGCCAATGAGCAGTTCTTC

j_gene: TRBJ2-2
d_gene: .
abundance: .
v_gene: TRBV5-1
CDR3aa: CASSPTSGELFF
CDR3nt: TGCGCCAGCAGCCCGACGTCCGGGGAGCTGTTTTTT

j_gene: TRBJ1-1
d_gene: .
abundance: .
v_gene: TRBV29-1
CDR3aa: CSVVYGFGTEAFF
CDR3nt: TGCAGCGTTGTTTATGGATTTGGCACTGAAGCTTTCTTT

j_gene: TRBJ2-2
d_gene: .
abundance: .
v_gene: TRBV11-1
CDR3aa: CASSSHPDRELFF
CDR3nt: TGTGCCAGCAGCTCACACCCGGACCGTGAGCTGTTTTTT

j_gene: TRBJ1-2
d_gene: TRBD1
abundance: .
v_gene: TRBV7-2
CDR3aa: CASSPKTGKGGYTF
CDR3nt: TGTGCCAGCAGCCCCAAGACAGGGAAGGGTGGCTACACCTTC

j_gene: TRBJ2-7
d_gene: TRBD1
abundance: .
v_gene: TRBV18
CDR3aa: CASSPEAGDRGSEQYF
CDR3nt: TGTGCCAGCTCACCTGAAGCGGGGGACAGGGGGAGCGAGCAGTACTTC